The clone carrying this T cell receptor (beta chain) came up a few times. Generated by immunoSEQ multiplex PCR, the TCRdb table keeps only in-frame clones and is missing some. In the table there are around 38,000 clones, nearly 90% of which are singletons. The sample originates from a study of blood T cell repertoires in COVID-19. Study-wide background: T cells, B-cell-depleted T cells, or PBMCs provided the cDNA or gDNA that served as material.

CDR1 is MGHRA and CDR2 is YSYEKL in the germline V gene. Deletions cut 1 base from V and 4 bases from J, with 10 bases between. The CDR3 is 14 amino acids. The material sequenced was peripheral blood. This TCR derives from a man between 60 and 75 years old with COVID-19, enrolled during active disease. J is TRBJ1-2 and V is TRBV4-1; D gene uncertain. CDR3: CASSQGRSFYGYTF. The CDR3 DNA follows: TGCGCCAGCAGCCAAGGGAGAAGCTTCTATGGCTACACCTTC.